A single sample is the source of the 5 T cell receptor beta chains below, sequenced in a study of blood T cell repertoires in COVID-19. Libraries were prepared by immunoSEQ multiplex PCR; TCRdb keeps only in-frame clonotypes and omits some of them. The data show roughly 350,000 clones, with over 70% seen just once and about 6.3% held by the top ten. Sample: peripheral blood. These receptor sequences come from a woman aged 45-59 years with COVID-19, enrolled during active disease.

The rearrangement joins TRBV7-2 to TRBJ2-7, with a weak D call TRBD2 (6 bases). CDR3 length: 17 amino acids. Trimming cost V 1 base and J 5 bases, with 21 bases left between them. Germline CDR1 is SGHTA and CDR2 is FQGNSA. CDR3: CASSLGGGGAKNNEQYF. The CDR3 DNA follows: TGTGCCAGCAGCTTAGGCGGCGGCGGGGCGAAAAACAACGAGCAGTACTTC. The full variable domain, its missing parts supplied by reference TRBV7-2 and TRBJ2-7, is GAGVSQSPSNKVTEKGKDVELRCDPISGHTALYWYRQSLGQGLEFLIYFQGNSAPDKSGLPSDRFSAERTGGSVSTLTIQRTQQEDSAVYLCASSLGGGGAKNNEQYFGPGTRLTVT.

There are a few counts of this clone. The chain joins TRBV5-1 to TRBJ1-3, with D unresolved. V was pared by 1 base and J by 0 bases, with 11 bases between. The CDR3 spans 16 residues. Germline-derived CDR1 and CDR2 are SGHRS and YFSETQ. DNA of the CDR3: TGCGCCAGCAGCTTGATGCCAGGCGCCTCTGGAAACACCATATATTTT. This sequence encodes CASSLMPGASGNTIYF.

This clone was picked up one time. The rearrangement joins TRBV5-1 to TRBJ2-1; TRBD2 aligns across 8 bases. J gave up 0 bases and V 4 bases, and 3 bases lay outside the gene matches. CDR1 is SGHRS, CDR2 YFSETQ, per germline. The CDR3 is made up of 15 amino acids. CDR3 in DNA: TGCGCCAGCAGCGTTAGCGGGAACTCCTACAATGAGCAGTTCTTC. Encoded protein: CASSVSGNSYNEQFF.

The chain uses TRBV15 and TRBJ2-7; D gene uncertain. The germline V and J ends were trimmed by 1 base and 4 bases, with 20 bases remaining between them. The CDR3 loop spans 17 amino acids. CDR1 LNHNV and CDR2 YYDKDF come from the germline V gene (reference sequence). CDR3 nucleotides: TGTGCCACCAGCAGAGCATCCCCCGGGTCGGCCGTATACGAGCAGTACTTC. Residues: CATSRASPGSAVYEQYF.

The rearrangement uses TRBV19 and TRBJ2-7; TRBD2 aligns across 10 bases. Germline CDR1 reads LNHDA; CDR2 reads SQIVND (reference sequence). V was pared by 4 bases and J by 5 bases, with 14 bases of the junction left unmatched. The CDR3 extends over 17 amino acids. The CDR3 loop is CASSKRLAGTPGDEQYF. The CDR3 DNA reads TGTGCCAGTAGTAAAAGACTAGCGGGTACCCCGGGGGACGAGCAGTACTTC.